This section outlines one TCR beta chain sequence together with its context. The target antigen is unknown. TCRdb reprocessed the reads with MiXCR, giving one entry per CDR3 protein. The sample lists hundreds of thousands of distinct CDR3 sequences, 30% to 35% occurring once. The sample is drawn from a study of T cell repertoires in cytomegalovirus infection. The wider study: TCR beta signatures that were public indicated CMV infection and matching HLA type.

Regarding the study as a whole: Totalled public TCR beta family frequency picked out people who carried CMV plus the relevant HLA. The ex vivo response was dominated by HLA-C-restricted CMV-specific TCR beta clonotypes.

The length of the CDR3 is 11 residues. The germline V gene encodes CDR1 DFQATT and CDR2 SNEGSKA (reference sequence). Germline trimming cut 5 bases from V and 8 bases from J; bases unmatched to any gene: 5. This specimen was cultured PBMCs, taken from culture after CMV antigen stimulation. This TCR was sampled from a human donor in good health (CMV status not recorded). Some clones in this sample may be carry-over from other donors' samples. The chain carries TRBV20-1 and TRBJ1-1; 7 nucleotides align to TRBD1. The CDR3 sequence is CSAGPGQEAFF. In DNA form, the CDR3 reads TGCAGTGCTGGACCGGGACAGGAAGCTTTCTTT.